The clone carrying this TCR beta chain was observed at least ten times. Using RNA transcripts, the TCR beta CDR3 regions were amplified. After a first-round RT-PCR with HTBI primers, a second-round multiplex PCR was run. TCRdb reprocessed the multiplex PCR reads with MiXCR, giving one entry per CDR3 protein. The sample lists a few hundred thousand distinct CDR3 sequences; 17% were seen once. This record belongs to a study of Graves' ophthalmopathy and Graves' hyperthyroidism. CDR3 size: 14 residues. Trimming cost V 3 bases and J 4 bases, with 13 bases left between them. This sequence joins TRBV12-3 or TRBV12-4 and TRBJ2-7; D remains unclear. The receptor was isolated from an adult man with Graves' ophthalmopathy. The sample taken for sequencing was peripheral blood. This CDR3 is CASSFDVGMYEQYF. CDR3 coding DNA: TGTGCCAGCAGTTTTGACGTTGGGATGTACGAGCAGTACTTC.